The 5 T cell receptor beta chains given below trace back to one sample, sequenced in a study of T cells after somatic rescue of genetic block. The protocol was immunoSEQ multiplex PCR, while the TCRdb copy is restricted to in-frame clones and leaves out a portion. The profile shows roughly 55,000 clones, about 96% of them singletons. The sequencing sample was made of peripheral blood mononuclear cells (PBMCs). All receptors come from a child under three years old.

The CDR3 reads CASSPGTASTDTQYF. The CDR3 nucleotides read TGTGCCAGCAGCCCCGGGACAGCTAGCACAGATACGCAGTATTTT. The V gene is TRBV14, the J gene TRBJ2-3; 7 bases line up with TRBD1. Trimming at V came to 4 bases and at J to 0 bases, leaving 4 bases not matched to a gene. The CDR3 loop spans 15 amino acids. The V gene's germline CDR1 is SGHDN and CDR2 FVKESK. The variable domain in full, with the rest retrieved from reference TRBV14 and TRBJ2-3, is EAGVTQFPSHSVIEKGQTVTLRCDPISGHDNLYWYRRVMGKEIKFLLHFVKESKQDESGMPNNRFLAERTGGTYSTLKVQPAELEDSGVYFCASSPGTASTDTQYFGPGTRLTVL.

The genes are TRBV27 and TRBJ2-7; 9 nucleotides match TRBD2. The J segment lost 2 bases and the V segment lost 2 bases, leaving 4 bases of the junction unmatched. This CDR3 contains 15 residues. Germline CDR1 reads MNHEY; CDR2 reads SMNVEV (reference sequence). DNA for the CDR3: TGTGCCAGCAGTTTAGGCCTAGCGGGGACCTACGAGCAGTACTTC. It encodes CASSLGLAGTYEQYF.

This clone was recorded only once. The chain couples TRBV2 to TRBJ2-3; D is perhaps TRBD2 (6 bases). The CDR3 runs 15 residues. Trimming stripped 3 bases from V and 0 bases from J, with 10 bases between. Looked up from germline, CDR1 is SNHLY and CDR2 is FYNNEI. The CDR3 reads CASSDELASTDTQYF. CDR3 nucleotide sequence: TGTGCCAGCAGTGACGAACTAGCTAGCACAGATACGCAGTATTTT.

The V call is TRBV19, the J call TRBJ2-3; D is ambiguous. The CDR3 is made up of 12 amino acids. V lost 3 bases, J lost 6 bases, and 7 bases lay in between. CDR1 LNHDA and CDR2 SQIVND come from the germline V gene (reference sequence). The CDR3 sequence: CASSIIGDTQYF. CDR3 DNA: TGTGCCAGTAGTATTATAGGGGATACGCAGTATTTT.

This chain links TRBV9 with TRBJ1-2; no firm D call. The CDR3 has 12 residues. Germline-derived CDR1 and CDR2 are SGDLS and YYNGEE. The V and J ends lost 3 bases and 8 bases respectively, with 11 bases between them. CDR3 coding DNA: TGTGCCAGCAGCGCCTCGGGGAGAGGCTACACCTTC. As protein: CASSASGRGYTF. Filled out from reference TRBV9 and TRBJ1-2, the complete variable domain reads DSGVTQTPKHLITATGQRVTLRCSPRSGDLSVYWYQQSLDQGLQFLIQYYNGEERAKGNILERFSAQQFPDLHSELNLSSLELGDSALYFCASSASGRGYTFGSGTRLTVV.